The clone carrying this T cell receptor (beta chain) was seen many times. No antigen is known for it. Unsorted whole blood supplied the RNA, and germline DNA was extracted too. This entry comes from a study of tumor-infiltrating lymphocytes in primary liver carcinoma. Study-wide results and limits: Tumors had a significantly higher top-250-clone fraction than blood (p = 0.039).

A constant-region primer served to make TCR beta cDNA from about 500 ng total RNA. Three nested multiplex PCR rounds of slightly modified ARM-PCR generated TCR beta libraries. TCRdb called the multiplex PCR reads again in MiXCR, with one record for every CDR3 protein. The sample records approximately 320,000 distinct CDR3 sequences, approximately 58% being singletons. Sequenced input: peripheral blood. The source is a woman between 25 and 40 years old with primary liver carcinoma and hepatitis B virus infection.

The CDR3 nucleotides are TGTGCCAGCAGTACCGGACTAGCGGGAGGCGAGCAGTACTTC. Amino acid sequence: CASSTGLAGGEQYF. This chain joins TRBV12-3 or TRBV12-4 and TRBJ2-7; 14 positions match TRBD2. There are 14 residues in the CDR3. V was clipped by 5 bases and J by 6 bases; unmatched bases: 3.